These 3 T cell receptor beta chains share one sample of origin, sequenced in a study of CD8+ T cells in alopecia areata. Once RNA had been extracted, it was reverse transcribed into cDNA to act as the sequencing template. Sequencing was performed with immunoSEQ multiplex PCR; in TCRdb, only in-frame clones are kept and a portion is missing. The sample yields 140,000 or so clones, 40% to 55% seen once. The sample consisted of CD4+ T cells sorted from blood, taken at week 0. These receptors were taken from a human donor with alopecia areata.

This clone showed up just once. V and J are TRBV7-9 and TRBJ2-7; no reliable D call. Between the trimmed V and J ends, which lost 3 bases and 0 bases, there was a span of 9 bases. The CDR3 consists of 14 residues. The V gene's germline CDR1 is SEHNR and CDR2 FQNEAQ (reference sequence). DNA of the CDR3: TGTGCCAGCAGCTTTGGGTCGAGCTCCTACGAGCAGTACTTC. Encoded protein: CASSFGSSSYEQYF.

CDR3: CASSYSGTSPYEQYF. The CDR3 DNA sequence: TGTGCCAGCAGTTACTCGGGGACTTCACCCTACGAGCAGTACTTC. J is TRBJ2-7 and V is TRBV6-5; D might be TRBD2 (6 bases). Germline V gene sequence: CDR1 MNHEY, CDR2 SVGAGI. The CDR3 is made up of 15 amino acids. V lost 0 bases and J lost 2, with 11 bases in between.

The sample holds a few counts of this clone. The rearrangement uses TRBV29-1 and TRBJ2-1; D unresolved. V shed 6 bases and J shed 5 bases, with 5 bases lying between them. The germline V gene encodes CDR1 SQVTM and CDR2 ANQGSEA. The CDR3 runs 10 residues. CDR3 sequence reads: CSVAHNEQFF. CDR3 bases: TGCAGCGTAGCCCACAATGAGCAGTTCTTC.